These 25 T cell receptor beta chains share one sample of origin, sequenced in a study of blood T cell repertoires in COVID-19. TCRdb keeps only in-frame clones here, not all; method: immunoSEQ multiplex PCR. The sample records 290,000 or so clones, 80% to 95% being singletons. The sequenced sample consisted of PBMCs or T cells enriched from blood (not recorded which). Receptors originate from a woman in her 30s who had recovered from COVID-19.

The genes are TRBV6-5 and TRBJ2-1; D is ambiguous. Germline assignment: CDR1 MNHEY and CDR2 SVGAGI. The V gene lost 4 bases and the J gene lost 6 bases, with 10 bases spanning the gap. This CDR3 contains 13 residues. Here the CDR3 reads CASSWLLSNEQFF. Written as DNA, the CDR3 is TGTGCCAGCAGTTGGCTGTTAAGCAATGAGCAGTTCTTC.

The chain couples TRBV4-1 to TRBJ2-4, with D possibly TRBD1 on 6 matching bases. Trimming pared 4 bases from V and 0 bases from J, leaving 13 bases between. Looked up from germline, CDR1 is MGHRA and CDR2 is YSYEKL. This CDR3 has 16 amino acids. In DNA form, the CDR3 reads TGCGCCAGCAGCCTCCTCGACAGGCTAGCCAAAAACATTCAGTACTTC. Translation gives CASSLLDRLAKNIQYF.

The chain is built from TRBV5-4 and TRBJ2-5, with D possibly matching TRBD1 (7 bases). CDR1 and CDR2 (germline): SGHNT, YYREEE (reference sequence). The CDR3 covers 15 residues. The V gene lost 3 bases and the J gene lost 5 bases, with 17 bases spanning the gap. CDR3 region: CASSSPTGAGETQYF. DNA of the CDR3: TGTGCCAGCAGCTCACCCACAGGGGCGGGGGAGACCCAGTACTTC.

The chain recombines TRBV10-3 with TRBJ2-1; perhaps TRBD1 as D (6 bases). The V end lost 5 bases, the J end lost 12 bases, and 14 bases lay between the germline ends. CDR1 and CDR2 from the germline V gene are ENHRY and SYGVKD. CDR3 length: 12 residues. The CDR3 sequence: CAISPGVEGQFF. CDR3 nucleotide sequence: TGTGCCATCAGTCCAGGGGTTGAGGGGCAGTTCTTC.

The chain uses TRBV6-5 and TRBJ1-5, with D possibly matching TRBD1 (6 bases). Per germline, CDR1 MNHEY and CDR2 SVGAGI. Trimming took off 6 bases at V and 6 bases at J, with 12 bases between the two ends. The CDR3 has 13 amino acids. The CDR3 sequence: CASRQGPGQPQHF. The CDR3 DNA follows: TGTGCCAGCAGACAGGGACCCGGTCAGCCCCAGCATTTT.

The rearrangement links TRBV4-1 to TRBJ2-3; a weak D match, TRBD1 (6 bases). CDR3 length: 16 amino acids. Germline V gene lookup returns CDR1 MGHRA and CDR2 YSYEKL. Trimming pared 1 base from V and 3 bases from J, leaving 14 bases between. The CDR3 region has the DNA TGCGCCAGCAGCCAAGTGAAGGACAGCACTACAGATACGCAGTATTTT. The encoded protein is CASSQVKDSTTDTQYF.

V gene TRBV18 combines with J gene TRBJ2-7; TRBD2 might be the D (5 bases). The CDR3 runs 14 residues. The V end was cut by 3 bases, the J end by 2 bases, with 11 bases between. CDR1 is KGHSH and CDR2 is LQKENI in the germline V gene. CDR3 sequence: CASSPRGPTYEQYF. As DNA, the CDR3 is TGTGCCAGCTCACCTAGAGGGCCTACCTACGAGCAGTACTTC. The full variable domain, rest sourced from reference TRBV18 and TRBJ2-7, is NAGVMQNPRHLVRRRGQEARLRCSPMKGHSHVYWYRQLPEEGLKFMVYLQKENIIDESGMPKERFSAEFPKEGPSILRIQQVVRGDSAAYFCASSPRGPTYEQYFGPGTRLTVT.

CDR3 amino acids: CASSLHTQNTEAFF. For the CDR3, the DNA is TGCGCCAGCAGTCTGCACACCCAGAACACTGAAGCTTTCTTT. The chain uses TRBV10-1 and TRBJ1-1; D is undetermined. V lost 5 bases and J lost 1, with 11 bases in between. This CDR3 has 14 amino acids. Looked up from germline, CDR1 is WNHNN and CDR2 is SYGVQD (reference sequence).

The genes are TRBV30 and TRBJ2-5; 9 bases match TRBD1. The CDR3 runs to 12 residues. Germline values: CDR1 GTSNPN, CDR2 SVGIG (reference sequence). V trimming: 0 bases; J trimming: 7 bases; junction bases outside the gene matches: 0. The CDR3 loop is CAWSVQGATQYF. The CDR3 DNA reads TGTGCCTGGAGTGTACAGGGGGCGACCCAGTACTTC.

The rearrangement uses TRBV10-3 and TRBJ2-7, with a possible D match to TRBD2 (6 bases). The CDR3 is 13 residues long. The ends were cut back, 4 bases at V and 2 bases at J, with 9 bases in the middle. Germline V gene sequence: CDR1 ENHRY, CDR2 SYGVKD. The CDR3: CAISVPGAYEQYF. The CDR3 bases are TGTGCCATCAGTGTACCGGGGGCCTACGAGCAGTACTTC.

This clone came up a few times. The chain has TRBV5-4 and TRBJ1-3; D not certain. CDR3 length: 15 amino acids. The germline V gene has CDR1 SGHNT and CDR2 YYREEE (reference sequence). V was pared by 4 bases and J by 7 bases, with 18 bases between. CDR3 sequence (DNA): TGTGCCAGCAGCCAAATAGGCAGCTTGAGGAACACCATATATTTT. Amino acids: CASSQIGSLRNTIYF.

The genes are TRBV7-9 and TRBJ1-6; perhaps TRBD1 as D (6 bases). Trimming took off 5 bases at V and 6 bases at J, with 14 bases between the two ends. Per the germline V gene, CDR1 is SEHNR and CDR2 is FQNEAQ (reference sequence). The CDR3 has 15 residues. The DNA of the CDR3 is TGTGCCAGCAGCGGCTACAGGGACGCTAATTCACCCCTCCACTTT. Translated: CASSGYRDANSPLHF.

The chain joins TRBV5-1 to TRBJ2-1; tentatively, D is TRBD2 (6 bases). CDR3 length equals 17 residues. The germline V gene encodes CDR1 SGHRS and CDR2 YFSETQ. V was pared by 2 bases and J by 4 bases, with 19 bases between. The CDR3 is CASSLGGPSRFYNEQFF. The CDR3 DNA follows: TGCGCCAGCAGCTTAGGAGGGCCCAGCCGTTTTTACAATGAGCAGTTCTTC.

The CDR3 protein is CAWSGQGNRDTEAFF. The CDR3 DNA reads as TGTGCCTGGAGTGGACAGGGAAATAGGGACACTGAAGCTTTCTTT. This chain links TRBV30 with TRBJ1-1, with 7 bases aligning to TRBD1. Germline V gives CDR1 GTSNPN, CDR2 SVGIG (reference sequence). With V trimmed by 1 base and J by 3 bases, 8 bases remained unmatched. The CDR3 is 15 residues long.

V and J are TRBV4-1 and TRBJ2-7, with 8 bases aligning to TRBD1. The J segment lost 4 bases and the V segment lost 1 base, leaving 6 bases of the junction unmatched. The germline V gene encodes CDR1 MGHRA and CDR2 YSYEKL. The CDR3 extends over 15 amino acids. In nucleotides, the CDR3 is TGCGCCAGCAGCCAAGCCAGGGGGCTCTCGTACGAGCAGTACTTC. Its translation: CASSQARGLSYEQYF.

The CDR3: CASSLTGGYDHYGYTF. DNA of the CDR3: TGTGCCAGCAGCCTGACAGGAGGATACGACCACTATGGCTACACCTTC. This rearrangement joins TRBV7-9 to TRBJ1-2, with TRBD1 as a possible D gene (6 bases). Looked up from germline, CDR1 is SEHNR and CDR2 is FQNEAQ (reference sequence). V was shortened by 5 bases and J by 3 bases, with 19 bases between the two germline ends. This CDR3 contains 16 residues.

This clone was detected once. This sequence joins TRBV4-1 and TRBJ2-5; 9 bases are shared with TRBD1. Germline values: CDR1 MGHRA, CDR2 YSYEKL. This CDR3 has 16 amino acids. The trim removed 3 bases at V and 4 bases at J, leaving 9 bases unmatched. CDR3 residues: CASSHPPGQGRETQYF. The CDR3 bases are TGCGCCAGCAGCCACCCACCGGGACAGGGACGAGAGACCCAGTACTTC.

The rearrangement links TRBV10-3 to TRBJ2-7, with TRBD1 matching over 7 bases. J was trimmed by 4 bases and V by 7 bases; bases with no gene match: 10. The CDR3 extends over 14 amino acids. Germline V gene data show CDR1 as ENHRY and CDR2 as SYGVKD. The chain's CDR3 is CAIKLRQGFYEQYF. The CDR3 bases are TGTGCCATCAAGTTAAGACAGGGTTTTTACGAGCAGTACTTC.

The chain uses TRBV7-9 and TRBJ1-6; TRBD1 might be the D (6 bases). The CDR3 has 15 residues. V dropped 4 bases and J dropped 7 bases, with 14 bases sitting between them. Germline values: CDR1 SEHNR, CDR2 FQNEAQ (reference sequence). CDR3: CASSSRGGANSPLHF. For the CDR3, the DNA is TGTGCCAGCAGCTCTCGGGGGGGGGCCAATTCACCCCTCCACTTT. The variable domain in full, with the rest retrieved from reference TRBV7-9 and TRBJ1-6, is DTGVSQNPRHKITKRGQNVTFRCDPISEHNRLYWYRQTLGQGPEFLTYFQNEAQLEKSRLLSDRFSAERPKGSFSTLEIQRTEQGDSAMYLCASSSRGGANSPLHFGNGTRLTVT.

The chain carries TRBV6-1 and TRBJ2-3, with 11 bases lining up with TRBD2. CDR1 and CDR2 (germline): MNHNS, SASEGT. V lost 3 bases and J lost 5; bases outside the gene matches: 7. The CDR3 sequence is 16 residues long. The CDR3 sequence is CASSEGLAVVRDTQYF. CDR3 coding DNA: TGTGCCAGCAGTGAGGGACTAGCGGTGGTTCGAGATACGCAGTATTTT.

Comment on this clone: At one boundary the junction diverges from the germline segment, which might be a read error. The genes are TRBV7-6 and TRBJ1-4; TRBD1 matches 7 bases. This CDR3 contains 16 residues. Germline lookup yields CDR1 SGHVS and CDR2 FNYEAQ. Here the CDR3 reads CASSLAGQSTNEKLFF. CDR3 nucleotide sequence: TGTGCCAGCAGCCTAGCGGGACAGTCAACTAATGAAAAACTGTTTTTT.

V is TRBV1 and J is TRBJ1-1; the tabulated D call, TRBD1, remains unverified against the DNA. TRBV1 is marked as a pseudogene. This CDR3 region has 16 residues. The CDR3: CTSSQDRGPKATEAFF. CDR3 bases: TGCACCAGCAGCCAAGATAGGGGGCCTAAGGCAACTGAAGCTTTCTTT.

The V gene is TRBV30, the J gene TRBJ2-1; 14 bases match TRBD2. CDR1 and CDR2 (germline): GTSNPN, SVGIG (reference sequence). Losses at the gene ends were 2 bases for V and 12 bases for J; bases not matched to a gene: 3. This CDR3 contains 13 residues. The CDR3 coding sequence is TGTGCCTGGAGTCCCGGGACTAGCGGGAGGCAGTTCTTC. Translating it yields CAWSPGTSGRQFF.

The chain links TRBV10-2 to TRBJ2-2; 11 bases match TRBD2. The CDR3 is 17 residues long. The J segment lost 4 bases and the V segment lost 6 bases, leaving 10 bases of the junction unmatched. Looked up from germline, CDR1 is WSHSY and CDR2 is SAAADI. CDR3: CASRGLAGLKPTGELFF. The CDR3 nucleotides are TGCGCCAGCAGAGGACTAGCGGGTCTTAAGCCCACCGGGGAGCTGTTTTTT.

The rearrangement joins TRBV4-1 to TRBJ2-7; a weak D match, TRBD2 (5 bases). V was shortened by 0 bases and J by 2 bases, with 11 bases between the two germline ends. The CDR3 totals 15 residues. CDR1 and CDR2 (germline): MGHRA, YSYEKL. CDR3 region: CASSQDNSGAYEQYF. As DNA, the CDR3 is TGCGCCAGCAGCCAAGATAACAGCGGTGCCTACGAGCAGTACTTC.